What follows describes a single TCR beta chain. This sample is part of a study of T cell changes during pregnancy in multiple sclerosis. The CDR3 is 15 amino acids. The germline V gene encodes CDR1 SNHLY and CDR2 FYNNEI. V lost 3 bases and J lost 0; bases outside the gene matches: 2. Here immunoSEQ multiplex PCR was the method, and the copy in TCRdb shows in-frame clones only, minus some. This sample has tens of thousands of clones, with around 93% found just once. The sequence was collected from a female donor with multiple sclerosis, enrolled in a pregnancy study. This sequence joins TRBV2 and TRBJ2-3; 8 bases agree with TRBD2. This specimen consisted of CD4+ T cells from peripheral blood mononuclear cells, obtained in the third trimester of pregnancy. CDR3 coding DNA: TGTGCCAGCAGTGACAGCGGGGGAAGCACAGATACGCAGTATTTT. Protein: CASSDSGGSTDTQYF.